Described below is a single T cell receptor beta chain sequence and its context. Its antigen is as yet unknown. This record belongs to a study of T cell repertoires in cytomegalovirus infection. On the study more broadly: Public TCR beta signatures were indicative of both CMV infection and a matching HLA type.

TCRdb re-derived calls from the reads in MiXCR, one entry per CDR3 protein. The sample contains under 200,000 distinct CDR3 sequences, over 15% of which appear only once. This CDR3 region has 13 residues. Between the trimmed V and J ends, which lost 6 bases and 7 bases, there was a span of 12 bases. Germline CDR1 reads MNHEY; CDR2 reads SVGEGT. General study results and limits: Ex vivo, HLA-C-restricted CMV-specific TCR beta clonotypes prevailed over the rest of the response. The cumulative frequency of public TCR beta families distinguished individuals who carried CMV together with the relevant HLA.

The clonotype was recovered from a human donor in good health (CMV status not recorded). Some clones in this sample may be carry-over from other donors' samples. Material for sequencing was CD8+ T cells from PBMCs. The chain combines TRBV6-2 or TRBV6-3 with TRBJ2-2; D is uncertain. The CDR3 sequence is CASSPHWGGELFF. CDR3 DNA sequence: TGTGCCAGCAGCCCCCACTGGGGCGGGGAGCTGTTTTTT.